Detailed here is one T cell receptor (beta chain). The sample belongs to a study of blood T cell repertoires in COVID-19. Whole-study context: The United States, Italy and Spain were the sources of the acute and convalescent COVID-19 samples.

Per the original methods: Amplification with reference gene primers provided the estimates of nucleated cell counts. The assay was immunoSEQ multiplex PCR, and TCRdb's table has in-frame clones only and misses some. The V and J calls and clone size are taken from that table; D and trimming were inferred from the DNA. Altogether over 45,000 clones are present, 87% being singletons, with the ten largest covering roughly 5%. J lost 4 bases, V lost 5 bases, and 10 bases had no gene match. Germline CDR1 and CDR2: SGHRS and YFSETQ. The CDR3 consists of 16 residues. Sequenced sample: peripheral blood. The rearrangement links TRBV5-1 to TRBJ2-2; 8 bases line up with TRBD1. The receptor comes from an elderly man in a cohort sampled during active COVID-19. CDR3 DNA sequence: TGCGCCAGCAGTGAATATCCGACAGGGGTCACCGGGGAGCTGTTTTTT. This codes for CASSEYPTGVTGELFF. Using reference TRBV5-1 and TRBJ2-2 for the parts outside the CDR3, the full variable domain is KAGVTQTPRYLIKTRGQQVTLSCSPISGHRSVSWYQQTPGQGLQFLFEYFSETQRNKGNFPGRFSGRQFSNSRSEMNVSTLELGDSALYLCASSEYPTGVTGELFFGEGSRLTVL.